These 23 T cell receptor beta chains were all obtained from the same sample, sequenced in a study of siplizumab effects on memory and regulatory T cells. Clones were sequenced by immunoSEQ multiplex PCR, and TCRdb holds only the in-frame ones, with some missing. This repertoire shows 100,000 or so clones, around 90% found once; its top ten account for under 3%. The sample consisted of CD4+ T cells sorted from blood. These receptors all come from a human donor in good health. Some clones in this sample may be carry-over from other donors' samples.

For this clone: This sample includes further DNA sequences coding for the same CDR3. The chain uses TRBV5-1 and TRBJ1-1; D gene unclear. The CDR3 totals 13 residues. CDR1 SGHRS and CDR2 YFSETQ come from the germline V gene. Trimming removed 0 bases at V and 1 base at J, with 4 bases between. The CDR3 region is CASSLEQNTEAFF. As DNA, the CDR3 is TGCGCCAGCAGCTTGGAACAGAACACTGAAGCTTTCTTT.

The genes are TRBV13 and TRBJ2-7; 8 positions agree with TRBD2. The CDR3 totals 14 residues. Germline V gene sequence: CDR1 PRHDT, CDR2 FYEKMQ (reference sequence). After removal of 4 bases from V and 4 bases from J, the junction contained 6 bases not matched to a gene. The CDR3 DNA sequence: TGTGCCAGCAGCTCTAGCGGGTCGTCGTACGAGCAGTACTTC. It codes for CASSSSGSSYEQYF.

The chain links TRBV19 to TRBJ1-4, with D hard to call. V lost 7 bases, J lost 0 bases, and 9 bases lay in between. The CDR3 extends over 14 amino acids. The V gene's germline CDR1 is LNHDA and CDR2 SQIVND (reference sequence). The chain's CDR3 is CASTGGTTNEKLFF. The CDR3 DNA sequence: TGTGCCAGTACCGGTGGGACAACTAATGAAAAACTGTTTTTT.

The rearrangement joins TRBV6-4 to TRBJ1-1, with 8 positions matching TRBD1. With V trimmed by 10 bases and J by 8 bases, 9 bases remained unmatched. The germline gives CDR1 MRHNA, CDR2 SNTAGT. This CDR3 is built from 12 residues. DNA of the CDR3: TGTGCCACCGAGAATAGACAGGGGGAAGCTTTCTTT. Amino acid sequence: CATENRQGEAFF.

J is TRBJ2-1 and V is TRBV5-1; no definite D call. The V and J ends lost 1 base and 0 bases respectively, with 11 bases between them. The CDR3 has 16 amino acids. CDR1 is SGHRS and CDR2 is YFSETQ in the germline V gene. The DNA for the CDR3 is TGCGCCAGCAGCTTGAGTATTCTTCGCTCCTACAATGAGCAGTTCTTC. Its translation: CASSLSILRSYNEQFF.

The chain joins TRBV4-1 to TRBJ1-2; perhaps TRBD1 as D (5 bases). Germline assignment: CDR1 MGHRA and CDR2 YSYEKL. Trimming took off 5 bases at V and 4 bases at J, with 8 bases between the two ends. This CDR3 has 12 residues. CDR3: CASSARAYGYTF. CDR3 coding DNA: TGCGCCAGCAGCGCCAGGGCCTATGGCTACACCTTC.

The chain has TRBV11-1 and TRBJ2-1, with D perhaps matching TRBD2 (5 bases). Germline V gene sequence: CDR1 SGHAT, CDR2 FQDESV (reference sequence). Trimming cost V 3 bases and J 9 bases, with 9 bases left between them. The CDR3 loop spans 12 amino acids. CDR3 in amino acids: CASSLGEGEQFF. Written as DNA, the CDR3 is TGTGCCAGCAGCTTGGGAGAGGGTGAGCAGTTCTTC.

The CDR3 here is CASTLGGAGDYGYTF. CDR3 nucleotides: TGTGCCAGCACCCTAGGGGGGGCGGGAGACTATGGCTACACCTTC. This chain uses TRBV11-2 with TRBJ1-2; D may be TRBD1 (6 bases). The CDR3 runs to 15 residues. V lost 7 bases and J lost 3, with 18 bases in between. Germline V CDR1 and CDR2: SGHAT, FQNNGV.

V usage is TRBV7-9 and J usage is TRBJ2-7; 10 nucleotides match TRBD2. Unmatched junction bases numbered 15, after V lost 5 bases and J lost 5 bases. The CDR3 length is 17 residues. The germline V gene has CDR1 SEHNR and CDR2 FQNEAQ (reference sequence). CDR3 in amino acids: CASSAGTSASLIDEQYF. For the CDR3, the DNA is TGTGCCAGCAGCGCGGGGACTAGCGCTTCTCTCATCGACGAGCAGTACTTC.

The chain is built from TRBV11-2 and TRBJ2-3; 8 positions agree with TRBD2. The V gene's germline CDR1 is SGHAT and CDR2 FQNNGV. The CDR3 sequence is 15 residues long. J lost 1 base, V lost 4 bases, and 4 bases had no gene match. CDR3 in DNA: TGTGCCAGCAGCTCACAGACTAGCGGCACAGATACGCAGTATTTT. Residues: CASSSQTSGTDTQYF.

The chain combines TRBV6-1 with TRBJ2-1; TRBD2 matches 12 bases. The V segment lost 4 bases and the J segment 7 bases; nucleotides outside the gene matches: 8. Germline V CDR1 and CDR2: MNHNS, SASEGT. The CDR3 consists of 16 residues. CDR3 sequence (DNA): TGTGCCAGCAGTGGACTAGCGGGAGTTGTACGGAATGAGCAGTTCTTC. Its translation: CASSGLAGVVRNEQFF.

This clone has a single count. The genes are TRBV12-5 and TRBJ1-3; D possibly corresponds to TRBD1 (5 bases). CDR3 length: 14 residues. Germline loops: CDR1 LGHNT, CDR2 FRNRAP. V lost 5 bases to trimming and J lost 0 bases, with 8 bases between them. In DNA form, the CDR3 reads TGTGCTAGTGGTCCAGGGAACTCTGGAAACACCATATATTTT. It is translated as CASGPGNSGNTIYF.

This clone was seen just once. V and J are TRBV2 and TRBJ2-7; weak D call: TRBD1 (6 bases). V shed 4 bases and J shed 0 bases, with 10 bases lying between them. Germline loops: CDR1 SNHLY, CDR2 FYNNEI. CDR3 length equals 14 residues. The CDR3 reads CASSGQANSYEQYF. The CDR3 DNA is TGTGCCAGCAGTGGACAGGCAAACTCCTACGAGCAGTACTTC.

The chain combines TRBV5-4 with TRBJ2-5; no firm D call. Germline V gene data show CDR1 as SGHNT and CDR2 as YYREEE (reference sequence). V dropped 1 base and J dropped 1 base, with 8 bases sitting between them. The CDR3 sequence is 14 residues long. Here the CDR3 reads CASSLRNFQETQYF. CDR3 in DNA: TGTGCCAGCAGCTTGAGGAATTTCCAAGAGACCCAGTACTTC. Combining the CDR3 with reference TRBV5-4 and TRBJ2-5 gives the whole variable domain ETGVTQSPTHLIKTRGQQVTLRCSSQSGHNTVSWYQQALGQGPQFIFQYYREEENGRGNFPPRFSGLQFPNYSSELNVNALELDDSALYLCASSLRNFQETQYFGPGTRLLVL.

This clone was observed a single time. This chain's CDR3 is CASSQDRGREPLYGYTF. DNA for the CDR3: TGTGCCAGCAGCCAAGATCGAGGCAGGGAACCCCTCTATGGCTACACCTTC. The chain has TRBV4-2 and TRBJ1-2, with D maybe TRBD1 (5 bases). Germline CDR1 reads LGHNA; CDR2 reads YNFKEQ. This CDR3 contains 17 residues. V dropped 0 bases and J dropped 4 bases, with 18 bases sitting between them.

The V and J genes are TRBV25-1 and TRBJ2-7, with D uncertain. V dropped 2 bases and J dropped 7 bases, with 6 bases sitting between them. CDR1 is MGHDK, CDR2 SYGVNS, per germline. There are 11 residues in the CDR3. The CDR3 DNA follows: TGTGCCAGCAGTGAACACGTAGAGCAGTACTTC. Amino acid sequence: CASSEHVEQYF.

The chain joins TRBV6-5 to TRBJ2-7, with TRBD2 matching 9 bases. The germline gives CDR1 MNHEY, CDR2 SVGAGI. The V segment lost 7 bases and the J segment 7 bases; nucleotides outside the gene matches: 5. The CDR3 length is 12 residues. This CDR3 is CASKTSGREQYF. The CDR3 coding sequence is TGTGCCAGCAAGACTAGCGGCCGAGAGCAGTACTTC.

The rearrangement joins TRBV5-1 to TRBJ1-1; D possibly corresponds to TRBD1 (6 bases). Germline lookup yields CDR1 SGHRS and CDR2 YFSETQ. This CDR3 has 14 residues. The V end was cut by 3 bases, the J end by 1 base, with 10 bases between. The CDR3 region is CASSSGGGNTEAFF. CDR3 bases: TGCGCCAGCAGCTCCGGAGGGGGGAACACTGAAGCTTTCTTT.

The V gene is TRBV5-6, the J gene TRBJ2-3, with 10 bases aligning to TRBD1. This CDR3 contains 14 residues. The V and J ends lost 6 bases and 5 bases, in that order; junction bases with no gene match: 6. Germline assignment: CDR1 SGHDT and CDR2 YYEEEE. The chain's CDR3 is CASTPGQGGDTQYF. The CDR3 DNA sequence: TGTGCCAGCACCCCAGGACAGGGGGGAGATACGCAGTATTTT.

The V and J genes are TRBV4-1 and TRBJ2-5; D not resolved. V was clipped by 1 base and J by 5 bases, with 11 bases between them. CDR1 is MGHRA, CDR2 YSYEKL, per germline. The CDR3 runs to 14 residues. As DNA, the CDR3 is TGCGCCAGCAGCCAAGTAAGGGAAATTGAGACCCAGTACTTC. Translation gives CASSQVREIETQYF.

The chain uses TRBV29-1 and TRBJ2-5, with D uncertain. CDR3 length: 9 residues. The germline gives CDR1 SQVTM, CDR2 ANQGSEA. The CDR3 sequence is CTATETQYF. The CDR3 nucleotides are TGCACCGCTACCGAGACCCAGTACTTC.

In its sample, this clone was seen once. The chain's CDR3 is CASSLGQGLEAFF. In nucleotides, the CDR3 is TGCGCCAGCAGCCTGGGACAGGGGTTGGAAGCTTTCTTT. The chain employs TRBV5-1 and TRBJ1-1; 10 nucleotides agree with TRBD1. Germline lookup yields CDR1 SGHRS and CDR2 YFSETQ. The CDR3 is made up of 13 amino acids. Trimming removed 4 bases from V and 8 bases from J; junction bases left unmatched: 5.

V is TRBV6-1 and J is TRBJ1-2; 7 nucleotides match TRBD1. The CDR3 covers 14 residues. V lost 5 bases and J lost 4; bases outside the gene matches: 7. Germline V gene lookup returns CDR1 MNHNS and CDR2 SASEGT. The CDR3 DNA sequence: TGTGCCAGCAGTTATCACAGGGGAGGCTATGGCTACACCTTC. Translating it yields CASSYHRGGYGYTF.